This T cell receptor (beta chain) was observed in a study of CD8 T cells in ankylosing spondylitis. Study conclusions and caveats: Previously reported in reactive arthritis synovial fluid and blood were some of the motif variants. Among TCR beta sequences, a motif of several highly homologous variants appeared characteristic of ankylosing spondylitis blood.

The CDR3 spans 16 residues. With 6 bases removed from V and 0 bases from J, the gap between germline ends came to 16 bases. Germline V lookup: CDR1 SEHNR, CDR2 FQNEAQ (reference sequence). TCRdb re-called the 5' RACE reads with MiXCR, one entry per CDR3 protein. The table includes a few hundred thousand distinct CDR3 sequences, around 10% detected once. In the case of this clonotype: Antigen: not known. This is likely a read error, given that the CDR3 carries no conserved phenylalanine or tryptophan at its end.

The rearrangement joins TRBV7-9 to TRBJ2-3, with D unclear. Specimen: blood, either unsorted or a sorted T cell fraction (not recorded which). This sequence was found in a female donor with ankylosing spondylitis or in good health (not recorded which). The CDR3 is CASSRRTGSSTDTQYS. CDR3 coding DNA: TGTGCCAGCAGTAGAAGAACGGGTAGTAGCACAGATACGCAGTATTCT.